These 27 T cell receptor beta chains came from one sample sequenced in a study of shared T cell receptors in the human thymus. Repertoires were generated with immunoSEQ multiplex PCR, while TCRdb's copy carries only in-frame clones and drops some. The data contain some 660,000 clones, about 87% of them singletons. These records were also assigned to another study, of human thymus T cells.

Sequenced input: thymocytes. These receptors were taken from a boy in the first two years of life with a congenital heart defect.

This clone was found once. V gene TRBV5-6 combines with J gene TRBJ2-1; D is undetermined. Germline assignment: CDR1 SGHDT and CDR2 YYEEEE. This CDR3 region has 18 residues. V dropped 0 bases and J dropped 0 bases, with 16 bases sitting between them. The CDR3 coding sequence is TGTGCCAGCAGCTTGGTGTCCCGGAGAGCTAGCTCCTACAATGAGCAGTTCTTC. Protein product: CASSLVSRRASSYNEQFF.

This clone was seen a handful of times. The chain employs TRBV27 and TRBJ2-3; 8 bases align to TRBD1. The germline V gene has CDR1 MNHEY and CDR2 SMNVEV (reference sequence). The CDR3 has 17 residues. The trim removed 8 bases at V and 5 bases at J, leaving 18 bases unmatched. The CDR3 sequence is CASGTLGVDREEDTQYF. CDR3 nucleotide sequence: TGTGCCAGCGGAACATTGGGGGTGGACAGGGAGGAAGATACGCAGTATTTT.

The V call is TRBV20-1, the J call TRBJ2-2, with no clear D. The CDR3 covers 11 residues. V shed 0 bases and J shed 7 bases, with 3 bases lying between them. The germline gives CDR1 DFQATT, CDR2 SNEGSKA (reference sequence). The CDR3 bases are TGCAGTGCTAGAGATCTCGGGGAGCTGTTTTTT. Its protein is CSARDLGELFF.

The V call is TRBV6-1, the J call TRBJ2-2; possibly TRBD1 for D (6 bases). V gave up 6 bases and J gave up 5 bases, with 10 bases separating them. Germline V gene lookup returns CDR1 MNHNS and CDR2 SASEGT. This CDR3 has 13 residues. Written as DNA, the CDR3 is TGTGCCAGCAGGATACAGGGTACCGGGGAGCTGTTTTTT. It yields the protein CASRIQGTGELFF.

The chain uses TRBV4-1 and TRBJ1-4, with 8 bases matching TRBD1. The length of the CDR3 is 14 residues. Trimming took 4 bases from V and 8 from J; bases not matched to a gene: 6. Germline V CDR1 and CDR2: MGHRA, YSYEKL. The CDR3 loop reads CASSLRGREEKLFF. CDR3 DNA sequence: TGCGCCAGCAGCCTCAGGGGGCGCGAGGAAAAACTGTTTTTT.

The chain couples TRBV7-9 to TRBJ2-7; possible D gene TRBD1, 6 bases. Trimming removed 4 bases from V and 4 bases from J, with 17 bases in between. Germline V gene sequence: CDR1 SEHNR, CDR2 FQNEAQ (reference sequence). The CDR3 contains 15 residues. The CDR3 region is CASSSGQQAVYEQYF. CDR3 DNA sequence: TGTGCCAGCAGCTCTGGACAGCAGGCCGTATACGAGCAGTACTTC.

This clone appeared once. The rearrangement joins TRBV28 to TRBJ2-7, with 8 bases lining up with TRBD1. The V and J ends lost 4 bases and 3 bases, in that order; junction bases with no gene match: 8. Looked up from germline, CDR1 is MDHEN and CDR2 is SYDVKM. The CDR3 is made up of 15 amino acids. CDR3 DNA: TGTGCCAGCAGTTCAACAGGGGGAGAGTTCTACGAGCAGTACTTC. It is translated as CASSSTGGEFYEQYF.

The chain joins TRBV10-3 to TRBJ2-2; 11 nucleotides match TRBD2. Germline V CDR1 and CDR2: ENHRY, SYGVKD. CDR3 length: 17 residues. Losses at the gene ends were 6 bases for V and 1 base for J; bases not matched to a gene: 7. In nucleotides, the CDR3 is TGTGCCATCAGAACCGGGACTAGCGGAAGGAACACCGGGGAGCTGTTTTTT. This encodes CAIRTGTSGRNTGELFF.

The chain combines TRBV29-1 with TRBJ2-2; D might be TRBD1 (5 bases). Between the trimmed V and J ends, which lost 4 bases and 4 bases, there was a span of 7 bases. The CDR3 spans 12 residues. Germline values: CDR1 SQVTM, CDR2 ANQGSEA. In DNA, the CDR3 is TGCAGCGTTGCGGACATCACCGGGGAGCTGTTTTTT. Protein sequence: CSVADITGELFF.

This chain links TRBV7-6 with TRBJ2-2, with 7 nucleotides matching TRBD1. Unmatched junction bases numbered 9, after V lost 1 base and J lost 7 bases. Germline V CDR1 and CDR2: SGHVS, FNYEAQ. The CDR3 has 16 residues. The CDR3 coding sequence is TGTGCCAGCAGCTTAGTGGCCCTGACAGGGTTCGGGGAGCTGTTTTTT. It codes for CASSLVALTGFGELFF.

The CDR3 sequence: CAISEFGTAQETQYF. Here the CDR3 DNA reads TGTGCCATCAGTGAATTCGGGACAGCCCAAGAGACCCAGTACTTC. The rearrangement joins TRBV10-3 to TRBJ2-5; 7 positions agree with TRBD1. Germline V lookup: CDR1 ENHRY, CDR2 SYGVKD. The J segment lost 1 base and the V segment lost 3 bases, leaving 5 bases of the junction unmatched. The CDR3 spans 15 residues.

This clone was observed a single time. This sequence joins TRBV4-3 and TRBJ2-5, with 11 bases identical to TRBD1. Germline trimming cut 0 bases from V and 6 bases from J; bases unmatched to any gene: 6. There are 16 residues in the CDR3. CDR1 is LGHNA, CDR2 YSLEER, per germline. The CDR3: CASSQEWDRGTKTQYF. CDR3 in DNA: TGCGCCAGCAGCCAAGAATGGGACAGGGGGACGAAGACCCAGTACTTC.

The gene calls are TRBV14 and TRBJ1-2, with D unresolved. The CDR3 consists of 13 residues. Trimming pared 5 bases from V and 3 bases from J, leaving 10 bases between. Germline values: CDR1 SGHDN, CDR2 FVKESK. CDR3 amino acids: CASSAAEDYGYTF. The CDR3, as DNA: TGTGCCAGCAGCGCCGCGGAGGACTATGGCTACACCTTC.

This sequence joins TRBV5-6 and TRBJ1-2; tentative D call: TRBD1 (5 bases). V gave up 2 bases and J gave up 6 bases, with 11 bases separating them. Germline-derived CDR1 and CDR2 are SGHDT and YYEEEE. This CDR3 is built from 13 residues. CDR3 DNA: TGTGCCAGCAGCTTTCCTGGACACCATGGCTACACCTTC. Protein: CASSFPGHHGYTF.

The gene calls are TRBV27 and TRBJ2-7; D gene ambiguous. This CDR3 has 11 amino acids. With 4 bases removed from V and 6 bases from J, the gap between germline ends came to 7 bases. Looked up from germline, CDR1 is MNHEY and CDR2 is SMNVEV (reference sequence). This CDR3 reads CASSCCGEQYF. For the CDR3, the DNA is TGTGCCAGCAGTTGCTGCGGCGAGCAGTACTTC.

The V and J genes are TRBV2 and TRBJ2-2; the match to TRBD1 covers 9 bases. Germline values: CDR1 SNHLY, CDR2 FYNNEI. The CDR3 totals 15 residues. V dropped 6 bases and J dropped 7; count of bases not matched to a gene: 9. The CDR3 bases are TGTGCCAGCAGCGTTACCGGGACAGGGTACGGGGAGCTGTTTTTT. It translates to CASSVTGTGYGELFF.

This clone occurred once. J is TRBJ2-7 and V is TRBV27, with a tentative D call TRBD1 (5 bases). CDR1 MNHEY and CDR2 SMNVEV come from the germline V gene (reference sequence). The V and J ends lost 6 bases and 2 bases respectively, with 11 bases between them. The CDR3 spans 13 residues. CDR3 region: CASRRRGAYEQYF. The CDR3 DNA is TGTGCCAGCAGGAGAAGGGGCGCCTACGAGCAGTACTTC.

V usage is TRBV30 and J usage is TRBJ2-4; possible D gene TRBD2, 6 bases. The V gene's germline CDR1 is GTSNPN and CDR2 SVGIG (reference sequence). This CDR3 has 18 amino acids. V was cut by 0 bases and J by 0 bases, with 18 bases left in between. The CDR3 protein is CAWSVQTSSYVAKNIQYF. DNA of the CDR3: TGTGCCTGGAGTGTCCAGACTAGTTCCTATGTAGCCAAAAACATTCAGTACTTC.

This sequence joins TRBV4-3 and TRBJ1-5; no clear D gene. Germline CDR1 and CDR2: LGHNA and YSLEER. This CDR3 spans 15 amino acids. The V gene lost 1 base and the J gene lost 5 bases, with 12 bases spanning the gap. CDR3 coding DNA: TGCGCCAGCAGCCAAGCGGTTTCAGGTGATCAGCCCCAGCATTTT. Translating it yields CASSQAVSGDQPQHF.

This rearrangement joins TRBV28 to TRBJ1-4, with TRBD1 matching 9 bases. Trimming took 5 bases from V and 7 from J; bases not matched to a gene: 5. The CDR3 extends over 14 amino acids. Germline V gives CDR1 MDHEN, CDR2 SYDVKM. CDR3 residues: CASSHRGQSEKLFF. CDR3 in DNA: TGTGCCAGCAGTCACAGGGGGCAGAGTGAAAAACTGTTTTTT.

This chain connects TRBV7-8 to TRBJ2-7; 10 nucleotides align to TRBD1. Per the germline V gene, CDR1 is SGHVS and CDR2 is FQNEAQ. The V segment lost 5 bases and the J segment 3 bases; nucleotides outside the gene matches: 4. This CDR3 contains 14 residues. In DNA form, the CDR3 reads TGTGCCAGCAGCCCCAGGACAGGGGGCTACGAGCAGTACTTC. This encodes CASSPRTGGYEQYF.

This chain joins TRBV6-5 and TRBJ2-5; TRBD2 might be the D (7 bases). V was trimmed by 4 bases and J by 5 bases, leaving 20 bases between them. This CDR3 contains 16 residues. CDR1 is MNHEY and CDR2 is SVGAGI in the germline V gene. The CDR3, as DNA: TGTGCCAGCAGTTTGACGGGGGGCCCGGGGTGGGAGACCCAGTACTTC. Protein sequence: CASSLTGGPGWETQYF.

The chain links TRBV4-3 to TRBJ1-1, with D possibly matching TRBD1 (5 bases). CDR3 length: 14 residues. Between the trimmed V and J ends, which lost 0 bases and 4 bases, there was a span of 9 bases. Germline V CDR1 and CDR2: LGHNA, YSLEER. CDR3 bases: TGCGCCAGCAGCCAAGAGGGGCAAGGCACTGAAGCTTTCTTT. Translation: CASSQEGQGTEAFF.

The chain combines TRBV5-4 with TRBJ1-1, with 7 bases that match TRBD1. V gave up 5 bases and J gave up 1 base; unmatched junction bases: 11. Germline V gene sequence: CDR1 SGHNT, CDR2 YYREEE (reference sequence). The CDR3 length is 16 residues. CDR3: CASRISDRVENTEAFF. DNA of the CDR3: TGTGCCAGCAGGATATCAGACAGGGTTGAGAACACTGAAGCTTTCTTT.

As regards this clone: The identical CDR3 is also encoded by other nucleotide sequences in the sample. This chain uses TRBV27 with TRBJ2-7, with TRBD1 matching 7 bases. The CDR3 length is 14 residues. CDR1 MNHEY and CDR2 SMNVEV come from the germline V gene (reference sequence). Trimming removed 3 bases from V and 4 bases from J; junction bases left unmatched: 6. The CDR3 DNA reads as TGTGCCAGCAGTTTGTCGGGACAGACTTACGAGCAGTACTTC. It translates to CASSLSGQTYEQYF.

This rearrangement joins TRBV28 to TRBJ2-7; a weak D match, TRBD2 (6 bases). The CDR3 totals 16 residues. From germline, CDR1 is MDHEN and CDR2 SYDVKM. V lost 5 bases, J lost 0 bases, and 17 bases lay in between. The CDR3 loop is CASSMGGIAFSYEQYF. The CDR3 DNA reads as TGTGCCAGCAGTATGGGGGGAATAGCGTTCTCCTACGAGCAGTACTTC.

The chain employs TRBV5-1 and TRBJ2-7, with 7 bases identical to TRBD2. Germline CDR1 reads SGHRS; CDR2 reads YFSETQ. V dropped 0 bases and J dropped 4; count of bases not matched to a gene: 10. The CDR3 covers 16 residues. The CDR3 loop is CASSLEMGGSVYEQYF. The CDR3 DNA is TGCGCCAGCAGCTTGGAAATGGGCGGGAGTGTTTACGAGCAGTACTTC.